This entry concerns a single TCR beta chain. In germline, CDR1 is SNHLY, CDR2 FYNNEI. V lost 7 bases to trimming and J lost 6 bases; unmatched junction nucleotides: 6. There are 14 residues in the CDR3. The sample belongs to a study of blood T cell repertoires in COVID-19. Study-wide background: Sites across the United States, Italy and Spain contributed samples from acute and convalescent COVID-19. PBMCs, B-cell-depleted T cells, or T cells were the source of the cDNA or gDNA that made up the material.

Study processing details: For nucleated cells, counts were estimated from reference gene primer amplification. TCRdb's table, derived via immunoSEQ multiplex PCR, lists solely in-frame clones and lacks some. The V and J calls and the clone size are those of that table, but D and trimming were determined from the DNA. The data contain around 200,000 clones, over 75% of them singletons. This chain uses TRBV2 with TRBJ2-2; 9 positions agree with TRBD2. The source material was peripheral blood. This TCR came from a human donor with active or convalescent COVID-19. The donor label of this sample is uncertain. The CDR3 DNA sequence: TGTGCCAGCAAACTAGCGGGCTACTCCGGGGAGCTGTTTTTT. It translates to CASKLAGYSGELFF.